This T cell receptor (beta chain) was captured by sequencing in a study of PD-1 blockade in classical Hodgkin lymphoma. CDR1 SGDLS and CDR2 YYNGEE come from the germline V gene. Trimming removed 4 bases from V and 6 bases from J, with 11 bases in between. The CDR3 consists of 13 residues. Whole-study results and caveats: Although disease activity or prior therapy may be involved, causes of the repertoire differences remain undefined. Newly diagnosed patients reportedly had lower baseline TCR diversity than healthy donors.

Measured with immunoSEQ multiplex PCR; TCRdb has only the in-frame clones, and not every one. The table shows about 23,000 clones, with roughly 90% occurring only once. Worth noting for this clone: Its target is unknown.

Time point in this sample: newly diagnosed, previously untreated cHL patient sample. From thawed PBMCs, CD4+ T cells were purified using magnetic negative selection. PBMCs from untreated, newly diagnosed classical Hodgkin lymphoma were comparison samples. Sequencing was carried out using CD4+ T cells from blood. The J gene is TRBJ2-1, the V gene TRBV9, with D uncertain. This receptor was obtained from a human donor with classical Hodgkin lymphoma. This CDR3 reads CASSSRTFNEQFF. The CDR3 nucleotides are TGTGCCAGCAGCTCCCGAACGTTCAATGAGCAGTTCTTC.